The clone carrying this T cell receptor (beta chain) appeared a single time. What it binds is not known. The CDR3 has 16 residues. Losses at the gene ends were 5 bases for V and 7 bases for J; bases not matched to a gene: 7. Per germline, CDR1 MNHEY and CDR2 SMNVEV (reference sequence). The data were produced by immunoSEQ multiplex PCR, yet TCRdb's version contains in-frame clones alone and is incomplete. This sample yields a few hundred thousand clones, of which around nine tenths are seen a single time; approximately 0.9% belongs to the top ten. The source of the sample is a study of cytomegalovirus exposure and HLA in healthy donors. General study findings and limits: As was reported, the classifier diagnosed cytomegalovirus status with high specificity and sensitivity. 150 to 200 TCR beta chains were listed as cytomegalovirus-associated.

The TCR comes from a woman between 18 and 30 years old in good health and CMV-seronegative. Sequenced sample: PBMCs. V is TRBV27 and J is TRBJ2-1, with 14 bases that match TRBD2. CDR3 in DNA: TGTGCCAGCAGTGGGACTAGCGGGAGAGGTCCGAATGAGCAGTTCTTC. It codes for CASSGTSGRGPNEQFF.